This T cell receptor beta chain stems from a study of CD8+CD57+ T cells in acquired aplastic anemia. CDR3 and TCR beta VDJ profiling relied on a genomic DNA template. TCRdb redid the calling of the reads with MiXCR, one entry per CDR3 protein. Of 310,000 or so distinct CDR3 sequences in the sample, 45% to 65% are singletons; the top ten hold around 1.3%. The CDR3 spans 14 residues. With 3 bases removed from V and 6 bases from J, the gap between germline ends came to 15 bases. Looked up from germline, CDR1 is SQVTM and CDR2 is ANQGSEA. Selection for sequencing was limited to patients who had shown CD8+CD57+ cell expansion by flow cytometry. Severe acquired aplastic anemia was diagnosed in all patients.

J is TRBJ2-1 and V is TRBV29-1; a possible D gene is TRBD2 (5 bases). The receptor was isolated from a human donor with aplastic anemia. The sample was sorted CD4+, CD8+, or CD8+CD57+ T cells (not recorded which) from PBMCs. CDR3 DNA: TGCAGCGTTGATAGCGACTCATCGGGCAATGAGCAGTTCTTC. This encodes CSVDSDSSGNEQFF.